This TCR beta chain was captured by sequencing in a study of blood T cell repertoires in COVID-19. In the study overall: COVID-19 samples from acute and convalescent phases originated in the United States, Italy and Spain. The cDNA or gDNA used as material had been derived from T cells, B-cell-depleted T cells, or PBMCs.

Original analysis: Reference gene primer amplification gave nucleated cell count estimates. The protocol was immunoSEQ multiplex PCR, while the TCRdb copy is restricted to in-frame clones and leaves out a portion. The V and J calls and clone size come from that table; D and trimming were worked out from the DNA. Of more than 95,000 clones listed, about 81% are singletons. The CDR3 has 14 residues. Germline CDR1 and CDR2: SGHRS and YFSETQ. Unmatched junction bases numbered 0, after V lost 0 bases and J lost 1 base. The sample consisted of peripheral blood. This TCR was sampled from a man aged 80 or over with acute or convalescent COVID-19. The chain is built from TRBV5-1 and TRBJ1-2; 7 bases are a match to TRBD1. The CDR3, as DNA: TGCGCCAGCAGCTTGGACAGGGGTAACTATGGCTACACCTTC. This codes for CASSLDRGNYGYTF.